This note documents a single T cell receptor beta chain sequence. The germline V gene has CDR1 MNHEY and CDR2 SMNVEV (reference sequence). Trimming left V 2 bases short and J 6 bases short, with 12 bases between. This CDR3 comprises 14 residues. Assay: immunoSEQ multiplex PCR; the TCRdb copy retains only in-frame clones and omits some. The top ten clones hold about an eighth of a sample with about 81,000 clones, 84% of them seen once. These data belong to a study of blood T cell repertoires in COVID-19. Study-level information: The study drew acute and convalescent COVID-19 samples from the United States, Italy and Spain. PBMCs, B-cell-depleted T cells, or T cells were the source of the cDNA or gDNA that made up the material.

The TCR comes from a human donor in a cohort sampled during active COVID-19. J is TRBJ2-3 and V is TRBV27; D is unresolved. What was sequenced was peripheral blood. This chain's CDR3 is CASSLTARWDTQYF. In DNA form, the CDR3 reads TGTGCCAGCAGTTTAACAGCCAGGTGGGATACGCAGTATTTT.